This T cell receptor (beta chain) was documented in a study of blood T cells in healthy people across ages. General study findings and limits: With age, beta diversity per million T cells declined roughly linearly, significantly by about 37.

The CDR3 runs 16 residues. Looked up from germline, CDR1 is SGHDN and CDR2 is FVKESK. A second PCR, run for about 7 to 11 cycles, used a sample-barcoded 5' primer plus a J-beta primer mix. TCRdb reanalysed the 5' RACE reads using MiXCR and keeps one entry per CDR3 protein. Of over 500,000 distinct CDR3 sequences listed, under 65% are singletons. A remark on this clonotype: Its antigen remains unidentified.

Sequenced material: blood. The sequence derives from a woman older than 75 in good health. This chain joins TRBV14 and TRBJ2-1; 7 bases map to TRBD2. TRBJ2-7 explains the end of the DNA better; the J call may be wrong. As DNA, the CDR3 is TGTGCCAGCAGCAGGCCGGGACTACTCTCCTACAATGAGCAGTACTTC. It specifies CASSRPGLLSYNEQYF.